This is a list of T cell receptor beta chains from one sample in a study of CDR3 diversity in severe acne. TCRdb analysed the PCR reads with MiXCR anew, one entry per CDR3 protein. The profile covers over 70,000 distinct CDR3 sequences, with under 60% appearing a single time and about 13% taken by the ten largest. The sequenced sample consisted of blood. These receptors all stem from a male donor in good health, without acne. CDR3s include the opening cysteine and the closing phenylalanine or tryptophan. A D gene is named only where the DNA matches it firmly. Some rows have no size entry. The others give once, few or many, or a class for an expanded clone.

TGCGCCAGCAGCATGGGGACAGGGTACACTGAAGCTTTCTTT,CASSMGTGYTEAFF,14,TRBJ1-1,few,TRBD1,TRBV5-1
TGTGCCAGTAGTATGTGGGGGACAGGGGGATCTGAAAAACTGTTTTTT,CASSMWGTGGSEKLFF,16,TRBJ1-4,-,TRBD1,TRBV19
TGTGCCAGCAGTTACTCGGAAGGGACCTACGAGCAGTACTTC,CASSYSEGTYEQYF,14,TRBJ2-7,-,-,TRBV10-3
TGCAGCGTTGAAGAAGCGGGAGGTTATTTGCACTTC,CSVEEAGGYLHF,12,TRBJ2-7,few,TRBD2,TRBV29-1
TGTGCCAGCAGTTTATACGAGCCCCGGGAGCAGTTCTTC,CASSLYEPREQFF,13,TRBJ2-1,many,-,TRBV28
TGTGCCAGCAGTGCCACTAGCGGGAGTAACCGACTTGTCTTC,CASSATSGSNRLVF,14,TRBJ2-1,once,TRBD2,TRBV2
TGTGCCAGCGAGGGTCTAAGCACAGATACGCAGTATTTT,CASEGLSTDTQYF,13,TRBJ2-3,-,-,TRBV6-1
TGTGCCAGCAGCTTATCTGCAGGGGTGAACACTGAAGCTTTCTTT,CASSLSAGVNTEAFF,15,TRBJ1-1,-,-,TRBV7-9
TGCAGCACCCCACCAATACAGGGGGACTATGGCTACACCTTC,CSTPPIQGDYGYTF,14,TRBJ1-2,-,TRBD1,TRBV20-1
TGCGCCAGCAGCCCCCGGGACAGAAAAAATGAGCAGTTCTTC,CASSPRDRKNEQFF,14,TRBJ2-1,-,TRBD1,TRBV5-1
TGTGCCAGTCAACCTCCCAGGACGGTGGGGAGGGCCTACGAGCAGTACTTC,CASQPPRTVGRAYEQYF,17,TRBJ2-7,-,TRBD2,TRBV12-3/TRBV12-4
TGCGCCAGCAGCTACGGGGGGGCGGGAGTCTACGAGCAGTACTTC,CASSYGGAGVYEQYF,15,TRBJ2-7,-,TRBD2,TRBV7-6
TGTGCCAGCAGCCCCGGGGAGGAGGAGGTCTACGAGCAGTACTTC,CASSPGEEEVYEQYF,15,TRBJ2-7,-,-,TRBV7-9
TGTGCCAGCAGTTACTACTCGGACAGGGTCGTAGGGACCCAGTACTTC,CASSYYSDRVVGTQYF,16,TRBJ2-5,-,TRBD1,TRBV6-1
TGCAGCGTTGGGGGACTAGCGGGGATGCAAGAGACCCAGTACTTC,CSVGGLAGMQETQYF,15,TRBJ2-5,-,TRBD2,TRBV29-1
TGTACCAGCAGGGAGGGCACGGGGAAACAAGAGACCCAATACTTC,CTSREGTGKQETQYF,15,TRBJ2-5,-,TRBD2,TRBV6-6